This passage covers 14 T cell receptor beta chains from one sample sequenced in a study of T cell responses to AZD1222 COVID-19 vaccine. Data came from immunoSEQ multiplex PCR; TCRdb stores just in-frame clones and leaves some out. The sample carries about 130,000 clones, about 87% recorded once. The specimen was peripheral blood, collected on day 0 of AZD1222 vaccination. The receptors were gathered from an adult in good health.

The V call is TRBV28, the J call TRBJ1-2; tentative D call: TRBD1 (5 bases). Trimming left V 7 bases short and J 4 bases short, with 10 bases between. The germline V gene encodes CDR1 MDHEN and CDR2 SYDVKM. The CDR3 consists of 12 residues. CDR3 DNA: TGTGCCAGCACCGTGGGGGTCTATGGCTACACCTTC. This gives the protein CASTVGVYGYTF.

The chain combines TRBV12-3 or TRBV12-4 with TRBJ1-2, with D tentatively TRBD1 (5 bases). Trimming cost V 3 bases and J 6 bases, with 11 bases left between them. The CDR3 extends over 13 amino acids. The DNA for the CDR3 is TGTGCCAGCAGTTTTGTTAGGGGACATGGCTACACCTTC. Its translation is CASSFVRGHGYTF.

The chain's CDR3 is CASGIDTDTQYF. CDR3 DNA: TGCGCCTCGGGTATCGATACAGATACGCAGTATTTT. The V gene is TRBV5-1, the J gene TRBJ2-3; D gene unclear. The CDR3 spans 12 residues. Germline CDR1 and CDR2: SGHRS and YFSETQ. The V gene lost 10 bases and the J gene lost 3 bases, with 12 bases spanning the gap.

The chain recombines TRBV10-1 with TRBJ2-7, with TRBD1 matching over 7 bases. The J segment lost 2 bases and the V segment lost 2 bases, leaving 3 bases of the junction unmatched. This CDR3 comprises 14 residues. CDR1 is WNHNN and CDR2 is SYGVQD in the germline V gene (reference sequence). CDR3 sequence: CASSEGTVPYEQYF. As DNA, the CDR3 is TGCGCCAGCAGTGAGGGGACAGTTCCCTACGAGCAGTACTTC.

The rearrangement joins TRBV11-3 to TRBJ1-1; D might be TRBD1 (5 bases). This CDR3 has 16 amino acids. The V gene lost 5 bases and the J gene lost 0 bases, with 16 bases spanning the gap. Germline V gene lookup returns CDR1 SGHNT and CDR2 YENEEA. CDR3 residues: CASSPWAGTMNTEAFF. In nucleotides, the CDR3 is TGTGCCAGCAGCCCTTGGGCTGGGACCATGAACACTGAAGCTTTCTTT.

This clone was seen more than once but under ten times. The chain links TRBV28 to TRBJ1-3, with TRBD1 matching 7 bases. Losses at the gene ends were 4 bases for V and 0 bases for J; bases not matched to a gene: 3. The CDR3 loop spans 15 amino acids. Germline CDR1 and CDR2: MDHEN and SYDVKM. For the CDR3, the DNA is TGTGCCAGCAGTTCGGGACAGCACTCTGGAAACACCATATATTTT. Its protein is CASSSGQHSGNTIYF.

The J gene is TRBJ2-7, the V gene TRBV5-1, with 7 nucleotides matching TRBD1. The trim removed 4 bases at V and 3 bases at J, leaving 7 bases unmatched. The CDR3 loop spans 14 amino acids. The germline gives CDR1 SGHRS, CDR2 YFSETQ. Here the CDR3 DNA reads TGCGCCAGCAGCCCGGGACAGATGTACTACGAGCAGTACTTC. The encoded protein is CASSPGQMYYEQYF.

This chain connects TRBV28 to TRBJ2-7; no clear D gene. Germline V CDR1 and CDR2: MDHEN, SYDVKM. The CDR3 is 15 amino acids. Trimming pared 5 bases from V and 5 bases from J, leaving 19 bases between. The DNA for the CDR3 is TGTGCCAGCAGTCCTTCGACTTTTCTGTTAGACGAGCAGTACTTC. The encoded protein is CASSPSTFLLDEQYF.

The V and J genes are TRBV2 and TRBJ1-4; maybe TRBD1 (5 bases). The germline V gene has CDR1 SNHLY and CDR2 FYNNEI. The CDR3 contains 15 residues. Trimming cost V 6 bases and J 8 bases, with 19 bases left between them. The CDR3 sequence is CASSHRTEKGEKLFF. CDR3 nucleotide sequence: TGTGCCAGCAGCCATAGAACGGAAAAGGGGGAAAAACTGTTTTTT.

V is TRBV6-6 and J is TRBJ2-2; 11 nucleotides align to TRBD2. CDR1 and CDR2 (germline): MNHNY, SVGAGI (reference sequence). Losses at the gene ends were 5 bases for V and 0 bases for J; bases not matched to a gene: 8. The CDR3 consists of 18 residues. This chain's CDR3 is CASSHLSGLAANTGELFF. As DNA, the CDR3 is TGTGCCAGCAGTCACCTATCGGGACTAGCGGCGAACACCGGGGAGCTGTTTTTT.

The chain's CDR3 is CASRGGAYGYTF. The DNA of the CDR3 is TGTGCCAGCAGAGGCGGGGCCTATGGCTACACCTTC. The chain links TRBV6-5 to TRBJ1-2, with D maybe TRBD1 (5 bases). Per germline, CDR1 MNHEY and CDR2 SVGAGI. V was pared by 6 bases and J by 4 bases, with 9 bases between. The CDR3 covers 12 residues.

This clone was counted once. The genes are TRBV20-1 and TRBJ2-1; 10 positions match TRBD1. Germline V gene data show CDR1 as DFQATT and CDR2 as SNEGSKA (reference sequence). V shed 3 bases and J 3 bases; nucleotides not matched to a gene: 5. The length of the CDR3 is 15 residues. The CDR3 here is CSASTGQGFYNEQFF. CDR3 nucleotides: TGCAGTGCTAGTACGGGACAGGGGTTCTACAATGAGCAGTTCTTC.

The CDR3: CASSLEAGVYYEQYF. In DNA, the CDR3 is TGCGCCAGCAGCTTGGAGGCAGGGGTATACTACGAGCAGTACTTC. The V call is TRBV5-1, the J call TRBJ2-7, with D tentatively TRBD1 (6 bases). Germline CDR1 reads SGHRS; CDR2 reads YFSETQ. The CDR3 sequence is 15 residues long. V dropped 0 bases and J dropped 3 bases, with 13 bases sitting between them. The full variable domain, in which reference TRBV5-1 and TRBJ2-7 provide the parts outside the CDR3, is KAGVTQTPRYLIKTRGQQVTLSCSPISGHRSVSWYQQTPGQGLQFLFEYFSETQRNKGNFPGRFSGRQFSNSRSEMNVSTLELGDSALYLCASSLEAGVYYEQYFGPGTRLTVT.

The rearrangement uses TRBV7-9 and TRBJ1-2; TRBD1 aligns across 7 bases. After removal of 5 bases from V and 4 bases from J, the junction contained 7 bases not matched to a gene. Germline V gives CDR1 SEHNR, CDR2 FQNEAQ (reference sequence). This CDR3 is built from 14 residues. CDR3 residues: CASSRQGSSYGYTF. The CDR3 nucleotides read TGTGCCAGCAGCCGACAGGGATCCTCCTATGGCTACACCTTC.